The rows below give T cell receptor beta chains drawn from one sample of a study of response to subunit inactivated influenza vaccine. TCRdb called the RT-PCR reads again in MiXCR, with one record for every CDR3 protein. The sample records over 650,000 distinct CDR3 sequences, roughly 18% being singletons. The source material was PBMCs from blood, sampled 4 to 6 days after vaccination. The origin of the receptors is a man aged 45 to 65 who received an inactivated influenza vaccine. Both conserved end residues are part of each CDR3. The order of the fields is V gene, J gene, CDR3 protein.

V: TRBV4-1
J: TRBJ2-3
CDR3: CASSQEGAGDDTQYF

V: TRBV7-8
J: TRBJ1-1
CDR3: CASSLREKAFF

V: TRBV7-8
J: TRBJ2-7
CDR3: CASSLAGPAYEQYF

V: TRBV20-1
J: TRBJ1-2
CDR3: CSAREGASGGVYGYTF

V: TRBV7-2
J: TRBJ1-5
CDR3: CASSPGTQPQHF

V: TRBV7-2
J: TRBJ2-1
CDR3: CASRGAGSSYNEQFF

V: TRBV24-1
J: TRBJ2-1
CDR3: CATSDTYNEQFF

V: TRBV6-1
J: TRBJ2-7
CDR3: CASSPSGGASEQYF

V: TRBV20-1
J: TRBJ2-4
CDR3: CSAKRGGYIQYF

V: TRBV4-2
J: TRBJ2-1
CDR3: CASSRTSGMANEQFF

V: TRBV9
J: TRBJ2-7
CDR3: CASSVGPSGRSGEQYF

V: TRBV20-1
J: TRBJ1-4
CDR3: CSARGAEKLFF

V: TRBV29-1
J: TRBJ2-7
CDR3: CSVSGGHYEQYF

V: TRBV27
J: TRBJ2-2
CDR3: CASSHRLAGTGELFF

V: TRBV20-1
J: TRBJ2-7
CDR3: CSARERGPAYEQYF

V: TRBV30
J: TRBJ2-3
CDR3: CAWSVGGANTDTQYF

V: TRBV7-2
J: TRBJ2-2
CDR3: CASSSEGAGELFF

V: TRBV4-2
J: TRBJ1-2
CDR3: CASSHPTATNYGYTF

V: TRBV4-2
J: TRBJ1-1
CDR3: CASSQGLSVSLNTEAFF

V: TRBV16
J: TRBJ2-5
CDR3: CASSQRTSGRDETQYF

V: TRBV20-1
J: TRBJ1-3
CDR3: CSARDLALDAIYF

V: TRBV11-2
J: TRBJ1-2
CDR3: CASSMSWRRDYGYTF

V: TRBV21-1
J: TRBJ2-4
CDR3: CASSKAGEADIQYF

V: TRBV6-6
J: TRBJ1-6
CDR3: CASSSNIGSPLHF

V: TRBV12-3/TRBV12-4
J: TRBJ2-7
CDR3: CASSLRLAGSTYF

V: TRBV10-3
J: TRBJ2-1
CDR3: CAIRGGSSGLNEQFF

V: TRBV29-1
J: TRBJ1-1
CDR3: CSLGVAENTEAFF

V: TRBV24-1
J: TRBJ1-2
CDR3: CATSEPTENYGYTF

V: TRBV6-2/TRBV6-3
J: TRBJ2-1
CDR3: CASRKSGRAKNEQFF

V: TRBV2
J: TRBJ1-6
CDR3: CASSEALRRVYNSPLHF

V: TRBV11-2
J: TRBJ2-1
CDR3: CASSPLQVPSYNEQFF

V: TRBV20-1
J: TRBJ1-6
CDR3: CSARAPGQNNSPLHF

V: TRBV7-8
J: TRBJ2-1
CDR3: CASSLGGRANNEQFF

V: TRBV6-1
J: TRBJ2-7
CDR3: CASSGDKGASYEQYF

V: TRBV28
J: TRBJ2-7
CDR3: CASSPLRAGPHEQYF

V: TRBV6-2/TRBV6-3
J: TRBJ2-6
CDR3: CASSYISRWGQGVSSGANVLTF

V: TRBV25-1
J: TRBJ2-3
CDR3: CASSDLPGTEPDTQYF

V: TRBV5-1
J: TRBJ2-1
CDR3: CASSFPLQGLSSYNEQFF

V: TRBV7-2
J: TRBJ2-3
CDR3: CASSLLPGFDTQYF

V: TRBV20-1
J: TRBJ1-6
CDR3: CSARERRSRLPLHF

V: TRBV10-3
J: TRBJ1-2
CDR3: CAISESTGPSYGYTF

V: TRBV4-3
J: TRBJ2-5
CDR3: CASSQVTGTIQETQYF

V: TRBV7-2
J: TRBJ1-1
CDR3: CASSPINTEAFF

V: TRBV12-3/TRBV12-4
J: TRBJ2-3
CDR3: CASSLSSSGPDTQYF

V: TRBV28
J: TRBJ1-2
CDR3: CATLVGDYGYTF